This TCR beta chain was sequenced in a study of T cells in localized non-small cell lung cancer. General study findings and limits: Elevated circulating T cell density in blood was associated with longer overall survival.

As for this clone: Its target is not known.

The table came from immunoSEQ multiplex PCR; TCRdb's copy has only in-frame clones and leaves some out. The data contain around 41,000 clones, roughly nine tenths of them singletons. Sequences were derived from peripheral blood, sampled before any cancer treatment. The sequence was obtained from a woman aged 18 to 50 with stage III lung adenocarcinoma.

The CDR3 bases are TGTGCCAGTAGGGCCAGGGCTTCTCAGCCCCAGCATTTT. Encoded protein: CASRARASQPQHF. The chain combines TRBV19 with TRBJ1-5, with a tentative D call TRBD1 (5 bases). Per germline, CDR1 LNHDA and CDR2 SQIVND (reference sequence). Trimming took off 6 bases at V and 6 bases at J, with 12 bases between the two ends. The length of the CDR3 is 13 residues.